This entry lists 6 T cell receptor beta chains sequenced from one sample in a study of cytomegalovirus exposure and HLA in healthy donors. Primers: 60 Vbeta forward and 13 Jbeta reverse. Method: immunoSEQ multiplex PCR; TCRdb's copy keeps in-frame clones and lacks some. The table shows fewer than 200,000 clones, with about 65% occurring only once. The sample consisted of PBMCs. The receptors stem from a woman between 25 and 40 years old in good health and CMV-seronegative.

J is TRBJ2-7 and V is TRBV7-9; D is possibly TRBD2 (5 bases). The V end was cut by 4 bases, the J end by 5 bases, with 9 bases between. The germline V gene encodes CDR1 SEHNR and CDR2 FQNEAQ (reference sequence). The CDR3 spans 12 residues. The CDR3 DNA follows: TGTGCCAGCAGCTCAGGACTCCACGAGCAGTACTTC. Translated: CASSSGLHEQYF.

Here the CDR3 DNA reads TGTGCCACCAAGAACTTACAGGGGAGAGGTAATCAGCCCCAGCATTTT. It yields the protein CATKNLQGRGNQPQHF. The chain is built from TRBV6-6 and TRBJ1-5, with 7 bases fitting TRBD1. J gave up 4 bases and V 10 bases, and 16 bases lay outside the gene matches. Per the germline V gene, CDR1 is MNHNY and CDR2 is SVGAGI (reference sequence). This CDR3 has 16 residues.

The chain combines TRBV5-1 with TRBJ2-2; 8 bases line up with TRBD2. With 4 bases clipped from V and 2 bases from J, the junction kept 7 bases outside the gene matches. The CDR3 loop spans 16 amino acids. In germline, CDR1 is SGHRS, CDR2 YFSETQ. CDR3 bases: TGCGCCAGCAGCCAACTAGCGGAGCTCAACACCGGGGAGCTGTTTTTT. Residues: CASSQLAELNTGELFF.

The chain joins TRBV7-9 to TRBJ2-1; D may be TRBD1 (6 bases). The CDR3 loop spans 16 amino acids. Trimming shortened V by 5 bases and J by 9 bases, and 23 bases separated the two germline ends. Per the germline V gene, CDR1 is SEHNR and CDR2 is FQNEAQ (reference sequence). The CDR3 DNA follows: TGTGCCAGCAGCGAACGGGACACCCTTAAAGATGGTGAGCAGTTCTTC. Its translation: CASSERDTLKDGEQFF.

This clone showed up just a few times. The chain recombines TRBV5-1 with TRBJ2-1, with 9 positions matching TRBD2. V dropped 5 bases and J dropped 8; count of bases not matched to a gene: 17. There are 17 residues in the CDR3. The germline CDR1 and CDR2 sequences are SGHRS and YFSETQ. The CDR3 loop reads CASSSRAGGPSAYEQFF. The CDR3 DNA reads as TGCGCCAGCAGTTCCCGGGCGGGAGGGCCGAGCGCGTATGAGCAGTTCTTC.

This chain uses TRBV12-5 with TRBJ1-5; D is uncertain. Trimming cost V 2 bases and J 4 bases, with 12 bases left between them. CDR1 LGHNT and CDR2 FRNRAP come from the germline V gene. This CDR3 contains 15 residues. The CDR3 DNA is TGTGCTAGTGGTTTGAACGGAGGTAGGAATCAGCCCCAGCATTTT. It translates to CASGLNGGRNQPQHF.